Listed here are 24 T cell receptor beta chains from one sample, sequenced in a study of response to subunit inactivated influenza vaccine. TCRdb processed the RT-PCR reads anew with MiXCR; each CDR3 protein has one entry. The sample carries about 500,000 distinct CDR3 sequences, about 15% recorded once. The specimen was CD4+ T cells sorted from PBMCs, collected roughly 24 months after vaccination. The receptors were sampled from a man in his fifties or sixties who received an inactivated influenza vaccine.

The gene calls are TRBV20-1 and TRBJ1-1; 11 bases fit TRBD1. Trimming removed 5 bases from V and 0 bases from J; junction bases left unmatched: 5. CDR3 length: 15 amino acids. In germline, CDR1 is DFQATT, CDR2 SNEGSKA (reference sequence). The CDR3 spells CSAGDRGALNTEAFF. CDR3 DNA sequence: TGCAGTGCTGGGGACAGGGGGGCACTGAACACTGAAGCTTTCTTT.

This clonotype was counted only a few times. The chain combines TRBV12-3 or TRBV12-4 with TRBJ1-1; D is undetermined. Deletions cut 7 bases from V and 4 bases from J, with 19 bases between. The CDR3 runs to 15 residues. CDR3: CASTASGRRGTEAFF. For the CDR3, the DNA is TGTGCCAGCACCGCCAGCGGACGCCGGGGCACTGAAGCTTTCTTT.

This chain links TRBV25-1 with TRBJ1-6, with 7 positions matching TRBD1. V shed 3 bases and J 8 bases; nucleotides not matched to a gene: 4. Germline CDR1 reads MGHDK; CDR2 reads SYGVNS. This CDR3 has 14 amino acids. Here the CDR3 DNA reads TGTGCCAGCAGTGAGACAGGGAAGTATTCACCCCTCCACTTT. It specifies CASSETGKYSPLHF.

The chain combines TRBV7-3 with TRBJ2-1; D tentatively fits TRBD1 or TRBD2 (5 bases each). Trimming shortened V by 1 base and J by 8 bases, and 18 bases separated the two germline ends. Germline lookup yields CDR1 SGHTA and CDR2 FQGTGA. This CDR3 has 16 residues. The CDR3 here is CASSLNLGQGSDEQFF. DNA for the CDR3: TGTGCCAGCAGCTTAAACCTTGGGCAGGGTAGCGATGAGCAGTTCTTC.

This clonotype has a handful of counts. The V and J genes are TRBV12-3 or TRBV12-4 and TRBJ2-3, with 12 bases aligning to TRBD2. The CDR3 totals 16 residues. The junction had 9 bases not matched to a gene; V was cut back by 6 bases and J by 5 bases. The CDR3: CASRASGGAGRDTQYF. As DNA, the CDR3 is TGTGCCAGCAGGGCTAGCGGGGGGGCCGGAAGAGATACGCAGTATTTT.

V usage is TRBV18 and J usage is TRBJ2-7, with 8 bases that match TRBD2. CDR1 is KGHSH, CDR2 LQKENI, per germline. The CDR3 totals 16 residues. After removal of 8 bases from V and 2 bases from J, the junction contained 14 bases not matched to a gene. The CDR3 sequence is CASQGPLAGNTYEQYF. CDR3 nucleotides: TGTGCCAGCCAGGGCCCATTAGCGGGGAATACCTACGAGCAGTACTTC.

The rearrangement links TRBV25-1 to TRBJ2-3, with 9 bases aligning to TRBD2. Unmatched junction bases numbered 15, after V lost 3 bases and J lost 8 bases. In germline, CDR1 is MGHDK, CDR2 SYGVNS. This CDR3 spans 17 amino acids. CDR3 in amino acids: CASSEATSGVSRATQYF. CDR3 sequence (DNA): TGTGCCAGCAGTGAGGCGACTAGCGGAGTGTCACGGGCTACGCAGTATTTT.

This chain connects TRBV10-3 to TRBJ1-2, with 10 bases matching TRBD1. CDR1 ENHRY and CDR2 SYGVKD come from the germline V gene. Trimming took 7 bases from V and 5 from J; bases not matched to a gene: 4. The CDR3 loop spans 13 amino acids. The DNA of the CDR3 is TGTGCCATCAAGAGGGACAGGGGATATGGCTACACCTTC. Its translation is CAIKRDRGYGYTF.

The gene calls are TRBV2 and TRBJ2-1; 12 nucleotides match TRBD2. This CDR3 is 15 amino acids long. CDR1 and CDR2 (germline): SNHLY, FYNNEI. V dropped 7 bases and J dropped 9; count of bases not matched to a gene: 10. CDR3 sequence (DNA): TGTGCCAGCAACCTAGCGGGAGGGCCAGTTTTTGAGCAGTTCTTC. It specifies CASNLAGGPVFEQFF.

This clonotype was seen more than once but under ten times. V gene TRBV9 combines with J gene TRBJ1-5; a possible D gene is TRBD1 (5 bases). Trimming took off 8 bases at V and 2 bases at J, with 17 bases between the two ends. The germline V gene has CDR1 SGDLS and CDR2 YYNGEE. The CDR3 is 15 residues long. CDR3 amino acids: CASTVGAEGNQPQHF. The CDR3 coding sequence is TGTGCCAGTACCGTAGGGGCAGAAGGCAATCAGCCCCAGCATTTT.

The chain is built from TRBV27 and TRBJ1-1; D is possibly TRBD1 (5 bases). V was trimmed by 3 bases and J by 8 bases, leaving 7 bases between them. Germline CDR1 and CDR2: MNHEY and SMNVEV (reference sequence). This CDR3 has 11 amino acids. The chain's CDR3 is CASSFRGEAFF. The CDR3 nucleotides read TGTGCCAGCAGTTTCCGGGGGGAAGCTTTCTTT.

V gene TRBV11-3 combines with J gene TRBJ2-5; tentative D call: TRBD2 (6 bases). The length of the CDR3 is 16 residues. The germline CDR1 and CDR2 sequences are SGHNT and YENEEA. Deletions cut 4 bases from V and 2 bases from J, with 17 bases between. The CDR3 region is CASSSGGMRGQETQYF. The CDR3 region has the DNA TGTGCCAGCAGCTCCGGAGGTATGCGGGGTCAAGAGACCCAGTACTTC.

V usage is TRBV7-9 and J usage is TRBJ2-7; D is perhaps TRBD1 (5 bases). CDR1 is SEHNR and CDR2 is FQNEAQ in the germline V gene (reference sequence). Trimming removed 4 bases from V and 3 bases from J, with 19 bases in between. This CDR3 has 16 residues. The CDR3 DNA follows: TGTGCCAGCAGCTCCCTTAGGGGCCTCAATTACTACGAGCAGTACTTC. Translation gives CASSSLRGLNYYEQYF.

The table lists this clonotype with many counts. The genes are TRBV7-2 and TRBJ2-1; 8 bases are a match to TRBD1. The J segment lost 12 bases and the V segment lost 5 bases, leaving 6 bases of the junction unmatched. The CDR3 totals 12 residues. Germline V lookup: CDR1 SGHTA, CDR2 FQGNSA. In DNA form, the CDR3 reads TGTGCCAGCAGCCAGGACAGGGAGGTGCAGTTCTTC. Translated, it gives CASSQDREVQFF. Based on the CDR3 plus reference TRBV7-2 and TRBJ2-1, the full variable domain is GAGVSQSPSNKVTEKGKDVELRCDPISGHTALYWYRQSLGQGLEFLIYFQGNSAPDKSGLPSDRFSAERTGGSVSTLTIQRTQQEDSAVYLCASSQDREVQFFGPGTRLTVL.

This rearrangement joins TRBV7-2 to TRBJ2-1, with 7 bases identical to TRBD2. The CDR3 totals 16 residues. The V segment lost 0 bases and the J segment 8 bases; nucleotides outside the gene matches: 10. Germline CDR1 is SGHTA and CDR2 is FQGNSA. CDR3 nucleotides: TGTGCCAGCAGCTTAGCCACGGGAGGCCCTTCATATGAGCAGTTCTTC. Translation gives CASSLATGGPSYEQFF. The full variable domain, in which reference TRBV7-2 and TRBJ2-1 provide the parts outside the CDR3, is GAGVSQSPSNKVTEKGKDVELRCDPISGHTALYWYRQSLGQGLEFLIYFQGNSAPDKSGLPSDRFSAERTGGSVSTLTIQRTQQEDSAVYLCASSLATGGPSYEQFFGPGTRLTVL.

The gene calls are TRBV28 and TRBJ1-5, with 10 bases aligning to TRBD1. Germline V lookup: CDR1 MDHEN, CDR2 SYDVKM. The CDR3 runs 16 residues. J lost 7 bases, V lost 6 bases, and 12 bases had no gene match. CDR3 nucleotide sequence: TGTGCCAGCAGCCCAAACCCCCGGGACAGGGGACAGCCCCAGCATTTT. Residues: CASSPNPRDRGQPQHF.

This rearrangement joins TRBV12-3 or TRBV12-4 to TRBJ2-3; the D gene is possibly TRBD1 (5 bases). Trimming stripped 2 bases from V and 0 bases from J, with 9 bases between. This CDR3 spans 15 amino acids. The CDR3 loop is CASSLRGTSTDTQYF. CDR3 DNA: TGTGCCAGCAGTTTAAGGGGTACTAGCACAGATACGCAGTATTTT.

CDR3 bases: TGTGCCAGCAGCACCCAATCCGCCCTCAAATCAACAATTAACTATGGCTACACCTTC. This gives the protein CASSTQSALKSTINYGYTF. The rearrangement uses TRBV11-1 and TRBJ1-2, with D hard to call. The CDR3 length is 19 residues. V was cut by 5 bases and J by 1 base, with 26 bases left in between. CDR1 SGHAT and CDR2 FQDESV come from the germline V gene (reference sequence).

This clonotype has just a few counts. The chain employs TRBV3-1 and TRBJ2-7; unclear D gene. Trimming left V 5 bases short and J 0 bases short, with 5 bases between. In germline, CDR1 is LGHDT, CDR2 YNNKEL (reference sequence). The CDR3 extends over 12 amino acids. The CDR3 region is CASSWVSYEQYF. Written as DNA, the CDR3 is TGTGCCAGCAGCTGGGTCTCCTACGAGCAGTACTTC.

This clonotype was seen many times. DNA of the CDR3: TGTGCCAGCAGCTTAGTAGGGACACCGAGCACAGATACGCAGTATTTT. This gives the protein CASSLVGTPSTDTQYF. The genes are TRBV7-2 and TRBJ2-3, with D perhaps TRBD1 (6 bases). The germline gives CDR1 SGHTA, CDR2 FQGNSA. V was clipped by 1 base and J by 0 bases, with 11 bases between them. This CDR3 is built from 16 residues.

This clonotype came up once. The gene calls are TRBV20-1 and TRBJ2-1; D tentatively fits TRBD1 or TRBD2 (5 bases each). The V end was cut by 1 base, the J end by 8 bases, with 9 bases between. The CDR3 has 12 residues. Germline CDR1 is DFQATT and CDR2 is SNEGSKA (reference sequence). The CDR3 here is CSARGGTYEQFF. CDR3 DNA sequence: TGCAGTGCTAGAGGGGGGACCTATGAGCAGTTCTTC.

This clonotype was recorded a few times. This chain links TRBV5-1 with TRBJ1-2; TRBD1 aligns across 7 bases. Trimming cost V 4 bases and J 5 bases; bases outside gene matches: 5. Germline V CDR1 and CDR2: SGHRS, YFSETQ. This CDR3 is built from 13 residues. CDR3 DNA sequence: TGCGCCAGCAGCCGGGGACAGACTTATGGCTACACCTTC. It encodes CASSRGQTYGYTF.

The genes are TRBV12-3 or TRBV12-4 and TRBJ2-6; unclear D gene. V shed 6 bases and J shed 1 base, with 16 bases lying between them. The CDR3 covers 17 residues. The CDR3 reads CASRKAQSFSGANVLTF. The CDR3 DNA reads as TGTGCCAGCAGAAAAGCCCAGTCGTTTTCTGGGGCCAACGTCCTGACTTTC.

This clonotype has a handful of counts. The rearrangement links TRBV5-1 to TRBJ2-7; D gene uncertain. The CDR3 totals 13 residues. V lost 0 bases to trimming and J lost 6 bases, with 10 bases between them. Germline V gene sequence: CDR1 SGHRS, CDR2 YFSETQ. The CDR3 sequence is CASSLAAPPEQYF. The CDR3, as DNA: TGCGCCAGCAGCTTGGCCGCCCCGCCCGAGCAGTACTTC.